Sequencing of this TCR beta chain was carried out in a study of blood T cells in healthy people across ages (dated by TCRdb to 2014 to 2015). For the study in its entirety: Template switching captured roughly one uniquely barcoded TCR beta cDNA molecule per two T cells in model experiments. Two additional independent replicas of 1 million unique cDNA reads from the same blood draw were analyzed for two donors (one aged 18 to 29 and one aged 80 or older). Donors were grouped into four age groups: young (average roughly 17 years), middle-aged (less than 40), aged (around 60) and long-lived (82). The study measured age-related changes in TCR beta repertoire diversity using deep sequencing normalized with unique cDNA molecular identifiers. To avoid experimental bias, donors of different ages were distributed randomly across sequencing lanes.

The donors were 40 or so Caucasian individuals from Russia, aged roughly 6 to 100 years, who were systemically healthy. Approximately 9.3 milliliters of peripheral blood were collected from each donor into EDTA-treated Vacutainer tubes. Ficoll-Paque density-gradient centrifugation was used to isolate PBMCs, with at least 7 million per sample. Total RNA was extracted from PBMCs with Trizol reagent, with at least 6 micrograms obtained per sample. For every donor, flow cytometry on a PBMC aliquot measured the percentage of naive CD45RAhigh/CD27high T cells. The germline V gene gives CDR1 as SQVTM and CDR2 as ANQGSEA. V is clipped by 4 bases and J by 1 base, and the sequence between their germline boundaries is 10 bases long. Spanning cysteine to phenylalanine, the CDR3 consists of 13 amino acids. The read is trimmed to its CDR3 DNA, 39 bases read in frame from base 1. Of note for this clonotype: It lacks a known antigen. Per-nucleotide qualities are absent, and no much larger clonotype sits a single base away.

Receptors were amplified or captured by 5' RACE. Sequenced using an Illumina HiSeq 2500. The second PCR ran for roughly 7 to 11 cycles and used a J-beta primer mix along with a sample-barcoded 5' primer. A template-switch 5' adaptor carrying 12 random nucleotides introduced a unique molecular identifier onto each TCR beta cDNA molecule. Each sample yielded at least 3 million CDR3-containing paired-end reads. First-strand cDNA was synthesized from all RNA with the Mint cDNA synthesis kit, primed by a TRBC-specific oligonucleotide. After uracil-DNA glycosylase treatment, a first 18-cycle PCR used universal primers M1SS and BC2_uni_R on all cDNA. From the authors' description of their analysis: For normalization, 1 million high-quality reads were randomly selected from each sample, with every read carrying a distinct molecular identifier. Reads sharing molecular identifiers were discarded rather than binned into consensus sequences. CDR3 identification, clonotype clustering and error correction used MiTCR with a Q25 quality threshold and the strictest error-elimination algorithm. Lower-bound total TCR beta diversity was estimated with a nonparametric unseen species model using Euler transformation. Through fastp at Q25 and MiXCR, TCRdb rebuilt clones from the public reads, retaining in-frame beta chains. Rows with a matching CDR3 protein are joined into one entry that keeps the most common DNA and genes. These V and J calls rely on TCRdb rather than the paper's analysis. Here the sample has under 800,000 distinct CDR3 sequences; approximately 39% occur a single time. The ten largest clones represent roughly 19% of the sample.

Study-wide findings and limitations: Estimates of total diversity based on one million sequenced T cells were considered lower bounds and underestimates. Because profiling used bulk unsorted PBMCs, naive and antigen-experienced compartments could not be compared conclusively. Compared with the aged group, more naive CD4+ T cells, fewer expanded clones and increased TCR diversity were shown by the long-lived group, suggesting age selection. Because donor CMV infection status was unknown, age-related changes in expanded clonotypes were potentially confounded. A strong correlation was found between observed TCR beta diversity and the percentage of naive T cells measured by flow cytometry. Observed TCR beta diversity per million T cells fell roughly linearly with age, and a significant reduction was already apparent by age roughly 40.

This receptor was identified in a woman aged 55-70 years in good health. The sequence joins TRBV29-1 to TRBJ1-2; a tentative D match to TRBD1 spans 5 bases. Sequenced sample: blood. The CDR3 protein: CSVGTPDNYGYTF. The nucleotide sequence reads as follows: TGCAGCGTTGGGACACCGGATAACTATGGCTACACCTTC.